Reported below is one T cell receptor (beta chain). No antigen is known for it. The record has no base qualities; no much larger clone is one base away. This entry belongs to a study of blood T cell repertoires in COVID-19 (dated by TCRdb to the early 2020s). Context from the whole study: The collaborator samples originated in the United States, Italy and Spain and spanned the acute and convalescent phases of COVID-19. The prospective study material was composed of cDNA or gDNA derived from T cells, B-cell-depleted T cells, or PBMCs. The dataset comprised deeply sampled blood TCRbeta repertoires from subjects exposed to, actively infected with, or recovered from COVID-19. The repertoires were released in a freely available public database intended as a resource for research on the immune response to SARS-CoV-2. Samples were obtained from the ongoing ImmuneRACE study (first 160 participants) and from over 1,000 subjects provided by 6 global collaborators. Nearly every sample came with metadata listing a de-identified subject ID, COVID-19 status, age in years and sex. Where available, HLA class I and class II types were taken from metadata supplied by the sample provider and were not determined by assay-based typing.

The immunoSEQ Assay, a bias-controlled multiplex PCR, was used to amplify TCRbeta CDR3 regions from genomic DNA. The original pipeline was this. The number of nucleated cells in each sample was estimated by amplification of reference gene primers within the assay. To quantify the absolute abundance of each unique TCRbeta CDR3 rearrangement, sequence reads were collapsed and filtered. For each sample, productive Simpson clonality was calculated as the square root of Simpson's diversity index over productive rearrangements. The clones in this table, taken by TCRdb from immuneACCESS, are in-frame only. Not every clone is retained; where verified, under half of the shortfall comes from an unresolved V gene, and the cause of the rest is unknown. Clonal size and the V and J genes are those of that table, whereas D and trimming came from the DNA. This sample gives roughly 250,000 clones in total; 84% of them show up just once. The ten largest clones capture around a sixth of the sample.

In Seattle, one collaborating source enrolled patients while the infection was active and tracked those patients longitudinally over the course of disease. The collaborating institutions used their own protocols to collect whole blood in K2EDTA tubes. For TCRbeta analysis, collaborators shipped samples as frozen whole blood, isolated PBMCs, or DNA extracted from either of those sample types. The CDR3 sequence holds 14 residues, the cysteine and phenylalanine included. Only the CDR3 portion is preserved as DNA: 42 bases, with reading frame beginning at the first base. The germline V gene (reference sequence) sets CDR1 to GTSNPN and CDR2 to SVGIG. V is trimmed back by 8 bases and J by 2 bases, and the junction contains 7 bases that no gene match accounts for. On the study overall, not on this receptor specifically: The amount of clinical and demographic metadata varied by source and participant and was provided uncurated.

The TCR was taken from a person between 65 and 79 years old with COVID-19, enrolled during active disease. In this chain, TRBV30 is recombined with TRBJ2-7, with 12 bases aligning to TRBD1. The sequencing sample was made of peripheral blood. The bases are TGTGCCGGAAACCGGGACAGGGGGCCCTACGAGCAGTACTTC. Its translation is CAGNRDRGPYEQYF.